One sample yielded the 24 T cell receptor beta chains listed below, sequenced in a study of beta chain features in type 1 diabetes. Expressed TCRB transcripts were sequenced because the isolated RNA had all been reverse transcribed beforehand. Method: immunoSEQ multiplex PCR; TCRdb's copy keeps in-frame clones and lacks some. The sample lists around 240,000 clones, roughly 9.6% occurring once. The sequenced sample consisted of naive CD4+ T cells from blood. The receptors stem from a woman under 30 in good health.

This clone was found a few times. The rearrangement uses TRBV6-5 and TRBJ2-7; no firm D call. Per the germline V gene, CDR1 is MNHEY and CDR2 is SVGAGI. With 4 bases removed from V and 1 base from J, the gap between germline ends came to 5 bases. The CDR3 loop spans 12 amino acids. The CDR3 here is CASSFNSYEQYF. For the CDR3, the DNA is TGTGCCAGCAGTTTCAATTCCTACGAGCAGTACTTC.

This clone was seen a handful of times. The J gene is TRBJ1-1, the V gene TRBV7-8, with 8 bases aligning to TRBD1. The CDR3 is 13 residues long. Germline CDR1 reads SGHVS; CDR2 reads FQNEAQ. V gave up 3 bases and J gave up 4 bases; unmatched junction bases: 1. CDR3 nucleotides: TGTGCCAGCAGCTTTACAGGGGGCACTGAAGCTTTCTTT. Its protein is CASSFTGGTEAFF.

This clone was seen only a few times. V usage is TRBV7-9 and J usage is TRBJ2-3; 7 positions agree with TRBD2. J was trimmed by 4 bases and V by 1 base; bases with no gene match: 5. This CDR3 contains 15 residues. Germline V gene data show CDR1 as SEHNR and CDR2 as FQNEAQ (reference sequence). CDR3 bases: TGTGCCAGCAGCTTAGTAAACCGGGGGGCAGATACGCAGTATTTT. Amino acids: CASSLVNRGADTQYF.

This clone was seen a few times. The CDR3 reads CASRGTAGIGTQYF. The CDR3 DNA sequence: TGTGCCAGCAGGGGGACAGCCGGGATTGGGACCCAGTACTTC. The rearrangement links TRBV6-1 to TRBJ2-5, with 7 bases fitting TRBD1. Germline CDR1 and CDR2: MNHNS and SASEGT. After removal of 6 bases from V and 7 bases from J, the junction contained 11 bases not matched to a gene. The CDR3 spans 14 residues.

This clone has more than one count but fewer than ten. V usage is TRBV5-1 and J usage is TRBJ1-1; weak D call: TRBD1 (6 bases). CDR3 length equals 17 residues. V shed 3 bases and J shed 0 bases, with 18 bases lying between them. Germline values: CDR1 SGHRS, CDR2 YFSETQ. The CDR3 sequence is CASSSPGQNPMNTEAFF. Here the CDR3 DNA reads TGCGCCAGCAGCTCGCCGGGACAAAACCCCATGAACACTGAAGCTTTCTTT.

In this sample, this clone turned up a few times. The chain couples TRBV5-1 to TRBJ1-5; D might be TRBD1 (6 bases). Germline values: CDR1 SGHRS, CDR2 YFSETQ. V lost 0 bases, J lost 3 bases, and 7 bases lay in between. This CDR3 contains 14 residues. This CDR3 reads CASSLGGHNQPQHF. The CDR3 bases are TGCGCCAGCAGCTTGGGGGGGCACAATCAGCCCCAGCATTTT. Variable domain in full (rest from reference TRBV5-1 and TRBJ1-5): KAGVTQTPRYLIKTRGQQVTLSCSPISGHRSVSWYQQTPGQGLQFLFEYFSETQRNKGNFPGRFSGRQFSNSRSEMNVSTLELGDSALYLCASSLGGHNQPQHFGDGTRLSIL.

Notes on this clone: The sample carries other DNA sequences with the same CDR3. This chain links TRBV5-1 with TRBJ1-1; D is uncertain. CDR1 and CDR2 (germline): SGHRS, YFSETQ. CDR3 length equals 14 residues. Trimming shortened V by 0 bases and J by 2 bases, and 8 bases separated the two germline ends. The CDR3 DNA reads TGCGCCAGCAGCTTGGCCGGTCGAAACACTGAAGCTTTCTTT. It translates to CASSLAGRNTEAFF.

Only a few counts were recorded for this clone. The V gene is TRBV19, the J gene TRBJ2-7; 7 bases agree with TRBD1. The CDR3 loop spans 12 amino acids. Looked up from germline, CDR1 is LNHDA and CDR2 is SQIVND (reference sequence). V trimming: 10 bases; J trimming: 2 bases; junction bases outside the gene matches: 5. CDR3 DNA sequence: TGTGCCACCTCGGGACAGACCTACGAGCAGTACTTC. It is translated as CATSGQTYEQYF. Variable domain in full (rest from reference TRBV19 and TRBJ2-7): DGGITQSPKYLFRKEGQNVTLSCEQNLNHDAMYWYRQDPGQGLRLIYYSQIVNDFQKGDIAEGYSVSREKKESFPLTVTSAQKNPTAFYLCATSGQTYEQYFGPGTRLTVT.

The V call is TRBV5-4, the J call TRBJ2-1; 10 nucleotides align to TRBD1. This CDR3 has 17 residues. CDR1 is SGHNT and CDR2 is YYREEE in the germline V gene (reference sequence). The ends lost 0 bases at V and 6 bases at J; junction bases unmatched: 9. The CDR3 region is CASSLGTGTGVVNEQFF. CDR3 nucleotides: TGTGCCAGCAGCTTGGGGACCGGGACAGGGGTTGTCAATGAGCAGTTCTTC.

This clone was counted between two and nine times. The gene calls are TRBV11-3 and TRBJ2-7; TRBD1 is a possible D gene (6 bases). Germline CDR1 is SGHNT and CDR2 is YENEEA. Between the trimmed V and J ends, which lost 4 bases and 2 bases, there was a span of 9 bases. This CDR3 comprises 13 residues. This chain's CDR3 is CASSWGHPYEQYF. The CDR3 DNA reads as TGTGCCAGCAGCTGGGGACACCCCTACGAGCAGTACTTC. Variable domain in full (rest from reference TRBV11-3 and TRBJ2-7): EAGVVQSPRYKIIEKKQPVAFWCNPISGHNTLYWYLQNLGQGPELLIRYENEEAVDDSQLPKDRFSAERLKGVDSTLKIQPAELGDSAVYLCASSWGHPYEQYFGPGTRLTVT.

The V gene is TRBV28, the J gene TRBJ1-4; 8 bases line up with TRBD1. Per germline, CDR1 MDHEN and CDR2 SYDVKM. The CDR3 totals 16 residues. The V gene end was trimmed by 5 bases and the J gene end by 2 bases; junction bases not matched to a gene: 7. The CDR3 reads CASSQRQGATNEKLFF. CDR3 DNA: TGTGCCAGCAGTCAAAGGCAGGGGGCGACTAATGAAAAACTGTTTTTT.

The chain employs TRBV5-4 and TRBJ2-1; 9 positions agree with TRBD1. V was clipped by 3 bases and J by 4 bases; unmatched bases: 8. The CDR3 is 16 residues long. CDR1 and CDR2 (germline): SGHNT, YYREEE (reference sequence). For the CDR3, the DNA is TGTGCCAGCAGCTCCATGGGACAGGGCTATTACAATGAGCAGTTCTTC. This sequence encodes CASSSMGQGYYNEQFF.

The chain employs TRBV21-1 and TRBJ1-2. TRBV21-1 is given as a pseudogene. The CDR3 has 12 amino acids. CDR3 residues: CASNTVNYGYTF. DNA for the CDR3: TGTGCCAGCAATACGGTTAACTATGGCTACACCTTC.

This clone showed up many times. The chain combines TRBV4-1 with TRBJ2-1; 7 nucleotides match TRBD1. CDR1 and CDR2 (germline): MGHRA, YSYEKL. Trimming cost V 1 base and J 0 bases; bases outside gene matches: 6. The CDR3 runs to 17 residues. The chain's CDR3 is CASSQAGTGDSYNEQFF. The CDR3 DNA sequence: TGCGCCAGCAGCCAAGCCGGCACAGGGGACTCCTACAATGAGCAGTTCTTC.

This chain links TRBV7-8 with TRBJ2-6; the D gene is possibly TRBD2 (5 bases). The V gene lost 0 bases and the J gene lost 5 bases, with 14 bases spanning the gap. CDR1 is SGHVS, CDR2 FQNEAQ, per germline. CDR3 size: 17 residues. DNA of the CDR3: TGTGCCAGCAGCTTAGCTAGGACTGGTTTTAGGGCCAACGTCCTGACTTTC. As protein: CASSLARTGFRANVLTF.

This clone was detected a few times. V gene TRBV5-1 combines with J gene TRBJ2-7, with TRBD1 matching over 11 bases. V was clipped by 7 bases and J by 3 bases; unmatched bases: 6. The germline CDR1 and CDR2 sequences are SGHRS and YFSETQ. The CDR3 runs 14 residues. CDR3 protein: CASGKGTGGYEQYF. Written as DNA, the CDR3 is TGCGCCAGCGGTAAAGGGACAGGGGGCTACGAGCAGTACTTC.

Only a few counts were recorded for this clone. The chain combines TRBV5-4 with TRBJ2-3; perhaps TRBD1 as D (6 bases). There are 15 residues in the CDR3. Between the trimmed V and J ends, which lost 1 base and 7 bases, there was a span of 16 bases. CDR1 is SGHNT and CDR2 is YYREEE in the germline V gene (reference sequence). As DNA, the CDR3 is TGTGCCAGCAGCTTGATCGCAGGGGCGCCAAATACGCAGTATTTT. It specifies CASSLIAGAPNTQYF.

This clone was seen more than once but under ten times. The chain carries TRBV5-1 and TRBJ2-7; D perhaps matches TRBD2 (7 bases). The CDR3 covers 13 residues. The germline gives CDR1 SGHRS, CDR2 YFSETQ. The ends were cut back, 3 bases at V and 9 bases at J, with 16 bases in the middle. The CDR3 DNA reads as TGCGCCAGCAGCTCTGGACTAGAAGGGGGGCAGTACTTC. Amino acid sequence: CASSSGLEGGQYF.

This clone was detected many times. The chain carries TRBV4-2 and TRBJ2-7; possibly TRBD2 for D (5 bases). Trimming pared 3 bases from V and 7 bases from J, leaving 7 bases between. The CDR3 sequence is 11 residues long. The germline CDR1 and CDR2 sequences are LGHNA and YNFKEQ. The CDR3 bases are TGTGCCAGCAGCCAGGAGGATGAGCAGTACTTC. Translating it yields CASSQEDEQYF.

As DNA, the CDR3 is TGTGCCAGCAGCCAAGATCAACTTGGCGGACAGAGCTCCTACGAGCAGTACTTC. Protein sequence: CASSQDQLGGQSSYEQYF. The chain joins TRBV4-2 to TRBJ2-7, with TRBD1 as a possible D gene (6 bases). This CDR3 spans 18 amino acids. Germline CDR1 and CDR2: LGHNA and YNFKEQ. The V end was cut by 0 bases, the J end by 0 bases, with 18 bases between.

This clone has a handful of counts. This chain connects TRBV7-3 to TRBJ2-5, with 8 positions matching TRBD2. This CDR3 region has 14 residues. Trimming took 6 bases from V and 13 from J; bases not matched to a gene: 16. The germline gives CDR1 SGHTA, CDR2 FQGTGA. The chain's CDR3 is CASSNGAGAGALYF. CDR3 DNA: TGTGCCAGCAGTAATGGAGCGGGGGCTGGAGCGTTGTACTTC.

CDR3: CASTTGGYQETQYF. DNA of the CDR3: TGTGCCAGCACCACCGGGGGGTACCAAGAGACCCAGTACTTC. The rearrangement links TRBV13 to TRBJ2-5, with TRBD2 matching over 7 bases. This CDR3 has 14 amino acids. Trimming at V came to 7 bases and at J to 0 bases, leaving 5 bases not matched to a gene. Germline V gene data show CDR1 as PRHDT and CDR2 as FYEKMQ (reference sequence).

V and J are TRBV10-2 and TRBJ2-7; perhaps TRBD1 as D (6 bases). The ends were cut back, 5 bases at V and 2 bases at J, with 10 bases in the middle. The CDR3 has 13 amino acids. Per germline, CDR1 WSHSY and CDR2 SAAADI. For the CDR3, the DNA is TGCGCCAGCAGTACAGGGCACCCCTACGAGCAGTACTTC. Amino acids: CASSTGHPYEQYF.

Only a few counts were recorded for this clone. V and J are TRBV6-6 and TRBJ2-5; TRBD1 might be the D (6 bases). V was cut by 0 bases and J by 0 bases, with 11 bases left in between. Germline-derived CDR1 and CDR2 are MNHNY and SVGAGI (reference sequence). The CDR3 extends over 16 amino acids. CDR3 DNA sequence: TGTGCCAGCAGTTACTCGGGGACAAAGTACCAAGAGACCCAGTACTTC. Protein sequence: CASSYSGTKYQETQYF.